This is a list of T cell receptor beta chains from one sample in a study of Tregs in tolerant kidney transplant recipients. Some clones are missing from TCRdb's copy, which holds only in-frame ones; the method was immunoSEQ multiplex PCR. The sample shows approximately 90,000 clones, roughly nine tenths of them seen only once. Sequencing used CD8+ T cells from blood. These receptor sequences come from a human donor in good health. CDR3s include the opening cysteine and the closing phenylalanine or tryptophan. A D gene is named only where the DNA matches it firmly. Clone size is stated in some rows and not others, as once, few, many or a class when expanded.

DNA	CDR3	D	size	length	V	J
TGTGCCCCCCGGGAAGGCTATGGCTACACCTTC	CAPREGYGYTF	.	.	11	TRBV2	TRBJ1-2
TGTGCCAGCAGCTCGAAAGGGACAGGGCCCGCGGGGCAGTACTTC	CASSSKGTGPAGQYF	TRBD1	.	15	TRBV7-9	TRBJ2-7
TGCAGCGCCCCCGGGACCACCGCGTGGGAGACCCAGTACTTC	CSAPGTTAWETQYF	.	.	14	TRBV29-1	TRBJ2-5
TGTGCCAGCAGCCCTTCTCCTTACAGGGTGAACACTGAAGCTTTCTTT	CASSPSPYRVNTEAFF	.	.	16	TRBV14	TRBJ1-1
TGTGCCAGCAGCACGGGTGGGGGACAGGAGACTTATAGCAATCAGCCCCAGCATTTT	CASSTGGGQETYSNQPQHF	.	once	19	TRBV21-1	TRBJ1-5
TGTGCCAGCAACTCGGGCAGTAACTATGGCTACACCTTC	CASNSGSNYGYTF	.	.	13	TRBV5-5	TRBJ1-2
TGTGCCAGCAGCCGAGGAGGGGGGCTCAATCAGCCCCAGCATTTT	CASSRGGGLNQPQHF	.	once	15	TRBV27	TRBJ1-5
TGTGCCAGCAGTCCCCTTGGCGATGAGCAGTTCTTC	CASSPLGDEQFF	.	.	12	TRBV6-5	TRBJ2-1
TGTGCCAGTAGCGTCACAGGGGCCTACGAGCAGTACTTC	CASSVTGAYEQYF	TRBD1	.	13	TRBV19	TRBJ2-7
TGTGCCAGCAGTCCACAGGGTACTGAAGCTTTCTTT	CASSPQGTEAFF	.	.	12	TRBV6-5	TRBJ1-1
TGTGCCAGCAGTTTCCGGCTAGCGGGATACAACGAGCAGTACTTC	CASSFRLAGYNEQYF	TRBD2	.	15	TRBV28	TRBJ2-7
TGTGCCAGCCAACTTGCCGGCGGGATTGCCACAGATACGCAGTATTTT	CASQLAGGIATDTQYF	.	.	16	TRBV19	TRBJ2-3
TGCAGCTCCGAGTGGAGCTCCTACAATGAGCAGTTCTTC	CSSEWSSYNEQFF	.	.	13	TRBV29-1	TRBJ2-1
TGTGCCAGCAGCTCCCTAGATAATAGCGGGGACAATGAGCAGTTCTTC	CASSSLDNSGDNEQFF	TRBD2	.	16	TRBV7-8	TRBJ2-1
TGTGCCAGCAGTGACTCCTTGGACTCTAACAATGAGCAGTTCTTC	CASSDSLDSNNEQFF	.	.	15	TRBV6-4	TRBJ2-1
TGCGCCAGCAGCCAAGATAAAGCGGGGTACAATGAGCAGTTCTTC	CASSQDKAGYNEQFF	TRBD2	.	15	TRBV4-1	TRBJ2-1
TGTGCCAGCACCTTGACAAGGGGCACTGAAGCTTTCTTT	CASTLTRGTEAFF	.	.	13	TRBV6-5	TRBJ1-1
TGTGCCAGCAGCGACAGCGCCTCTAGCACAGATACGCAGTATTTT	CASSDSASSTDTQYF	.	.	15	TRBV11-2	TRBJ2-3
TGTGCCAGCAGCGTAGCTCCGGACGGTTCCTACGAGCAGTACTTC	CASSVAPDGSYEQYF	.	.	15	TRBV9	TRBJ2-7
TGTGCCAGCAGTTACTCAGGACCCCCTAGCACAGATACGCAGTATTTT	CASSYSGPPSTDTQYF	.	once	16	TRBV6-5	TRBJ2-3
TGTGCCAGCAGCCGAACGGGGGAGCTGCTTTACGAGCAGTACTTC	CASSRTGELLYEQYF	.	many	15	TRBV27	TRBJ2-7
TGTGCCAGCAGTGACCGAAAGCGGGCCCTATACAATGAGCAGTTCTTC	CASSDRKRALYNEQFF	.	.	16	TRBV25-1	TRBJ2-1
TGTGCCAGCAGCTTAAGTATCCAAGAGACCCAGTACTTC	CASSLSIQETQYF	.	.	13	TRBV7-8	TRBJ2-5
TGTGCCAGCAGCTTCCAGTACACCGGGGAGCTGTTTTTT	CASSFQYTGELFF	.	.	13	TRBV7-6	TRBJ2-2
TGCGCCAGCAGTGACACTAGCGGGAGGGAGACCCAGTACTTC	CASSDTSGRETQYF	TRBD2	.	14	TRBV10-2	TRBJ2-5
TGTGCCAGCAGTTTGGGGCCCCGGGGGACCCAGTACTTC	CASSLGPRGTQYF	.	.	13	TRBV27	TRBJ2-5
TGTGCCAGCTCTCACGGTCAAGGGCCGGCTAATGAAAAACTGTTTTTT	CASSHGQGPANEKLFF	.	.	16	TRBV18	TRBJ1-4
TGTGCCAGCAGCGTAGATGGGGATATGCACACTGAAGCTTTCTTT	CASSVDGDMHTEAFF	.	.	15	TRBV9	TRBJ1-1
TGTGCCAGCAGCTTAGTAGGGGGCGATTGGGAGCAGTACTTC	CASSLVGGDWEQYF	TRBD1	.	14	TRBV11-2	TRBJ2-7
TGTGCCAGCAGCCTGGGACAGAACACCGGGGAGCTGTTTTTT	CASSLGQNTGELFF	.	.	14	TRBV21-1	TRBJ2-2
TGTGCCAGCAGCCCTCAAGGGGTAGGGTATTTT	CASSPQGVGYF	.	once	11	TRBV9	TRBJ2-3
TGTGCCAGCAGCTTAGTCCGTACCCGGGGCGAGCAGTACTTC	CASSLVRTRGEQYF	.	.	14	TRBV13	TRBJ2-7
TGTGCCAGCAGTCCAGAGGGAGGCAACTATGGCTACACCTTC	CASSPEGGNYGYTF	.	.	14	TRBV7-9	TRBJ1-2
TGTGCCAGCAGCTTGGGAGGGGCAGTCGAGCAGTACTTC	CASSLGGAVEQYF	.	.	13	TRBV5-4	TRBJ2-7
TGCAGCGCCGGGACTAGCGCTCTCTACAATGAGCAGTTCTTC	CSAGTSALYNEQFF	TRBD2	.	14	TRBV29-1	TRBJ2-1
TGTGCCAGCAGCCCCGCGGGACTTACGCAGTATTTT	CASSPAGLTQYF	.	.	12	TRBV4-2	TRBJ2-3
TGTGCCAGCAGTTTGAGAGACCCCTCCTCCTACAATGAGCAGTTCTTC	CASSLRDPSSYNEQFF	.	once	16	TRBV27	TRBJ2-1
TGTGCCAGCAGCTTTACTGCAGGGTACGGGCACAGGGGCTCCTACGAGCAGTACTTC	CASSFTAGYGHRGSYEQYF	TRBD1	.	19	TRBV5-8	TRBJ2-7
TGTGCCAGCAGCTTAGGTTTGGCTGAAGCTTTCTTT	CASSLGLAEAFF	.	.	12	TRBV7-9	TRBJ1-1
TGTGCCAGCAGTTCGAGGGCAGGGGGAAAAGAGACCCAGTACTTC	CASSSRAGGKETQYF	TRBD1	.	15	TRBV27	TRBJ2-5
TGTGCCAGTAGTTTCGAGGGGGGGGAGCAGTACTTC	CASSFEGGEQYF	.	.	12	TRBV19	TRBJ2-7
TGTGCCAGCAGCTTGTTTGAGGGTGGTAACACTGAAGCTTTCTTT	CASSLFEGGNTEAFF	.	.	15	TRBV11-2	TRBJ1-1
TGTGCCAGCAGCTTATCAGGGGAGACCTCTGAAGCTTTCTTT	CASSLSGETSEAFF	.	.	14	TRBV11-2	TRBJ1-1
TGTGCCAGCAGTTGGACTAGAGAGGGAGGCAATGAGCAGTTCTTC	CASSWTREGGNEQFF	TRBD2	.	15	TRBV6-5	TRBJ2-1
TGTGCCAGCAGTTACCAATCATTCCCGACCGGGGAGCTGTTTTTT	CASSYQSFPTGELFF	.	.	15	TRBV6-5	TRBJ2-2
TGTGCCAGCAGCCACCAGTCGGGACAGAACTCCTACGAGCAGTACTTC	CASSHQSGQNSYEQYF	TRBD1	.	16	TRBV2	TRBJ2-7
TGTGCCAGCAGCTCAGGGACAGCAGATACGCAGTATTTT	CASSSGTADTQYF	TRBD1	.	13	TRBV11-3	TRBJ2-3
TGTGCCAGCAGCTCTCCCGGGACGACTTCCTACGAGCAGTACTTC	CASSSPGTTSYEQYF	.	.	15	TRBV7-9	TRBJ2-7
TGTGCCAGCAGCTTAGTCCCCTTTTCTTACGAGCAGTACTTC	CASSLVPFSYEQYF	.	.	14	TRBV7-2	TRBJ2-7
TGTGCCAGCAGCAGACCTCCTGGGGGCAATGAGCAGTTCTTC	CASSRPPGGNEQFF	.	.	14	TRBV6-5	TRBJ2-1
TGCAGCGTTGAAGACTGGGAAAAGGGGTATGGCTACACCTTC	CSVEDWEKGYGYTF	.	.	14	TRBV29-1	TRBJ1-2
TGTGCCAGCAGCCCAGGGACTAGCGGGAGGTGGAACACCGGGGAGCTGTTTTTT	CASSPGTSGRWNTGELFF	TRBD2	once	18	TRBV11-2	TRBJ2-2
TGTGCCTGGAGTGTAGTCCACCTGATGTCCGGGAATAACTATGGCTACACCTTC	CAWSVVHLMSGNNYGYTF	.	.	18	TRBV30	TRBJ1-2
TGTGCCTGCTACTGGACTAGCGGGGCCACAGATACGCAGTATTTT	CACYWTSGATDTQYF	TRBD2	.	15	TRBV30	TRBJ2-3
TGTGCCAGCAGCCGAGGACAGGGGGCGCGAAATGAGCAGTTCTTC	CASSRGQGARNEQFF	TRBD1	.	15	TRBV6-6	TRBJ2-1